One sample yielded the 23 T cell receptor beta chains listed below, sequenced in a study of OX40 agonist ivuxolimab in advanced cancers. Here immunoSEQ multiplex PCR was the method, and the copy in TCRdb shows in-frame clones only, minus some. The sample includes approximately 72,000 clones, roughly 89% of them seen just once. The sample in question was CD4+ or CD8+ T cells sorted from blood, obtained in a trial of the OX40 agonist ivuxolimab. These receptors originate from an adult with an advanced solid tumor such as melanoma, head and neck, liver or kidney cancer.

CDR3: CASSPDRVDTQYF. Written as DNA, the CDR3 is TGTGCCAGCAGCCCTGATAGAGTAGATACGCAGTATTTT. The chain joins TRBV7-2 to TRBJ2-3; the D is unclear. V was trimmed by 5 bases and J by 5 bases, leaving 11 bases between them. The germline V gene has CDR1 SGHTA and CDR2 FQGNSA. CDR3 length equals 13 residues. Full variable domain (remainder filled in from reference TRBV7-2 and TRBJ2-3): GAGVSQSPSNKVTEKGKDVELRCDPISGHTALYWYRQSLGQGLEFLIYFQGNSAPDKSGLPSDRFSAERTGGSVSTLTIQRTQQEDSAVYLCASSPDRVDTQYFGPGTRLTVL.

This clone was observed once. The rearrangement joins TRBV9 to TRBJ1-4, with a tentative D call TRBD1 (5 bases). CDR1 and CDR2 (germline): SGDLS, YYNGEE. The CDR3 contains 16 residues. V was clipped by 3 bases and J by 5 bases, with 17 bases between them. CDR3: CASSESSGTGNEKLFF. CDR3 sequence (DNA): TGTGCCAGCAGCGAATCCTCAGGGACGGGGAATGAAAAACTGTTTTTT.

The chain combines TRBV5-5 with TRBJ2-1; D gene uncertain. V lost 0 bases and J lost 6, with 16 bases in between. The length of the CDR3 is 16 residues. The germline CDR1 and CDR2 sequences are SGHKS and YYEKEE (reference sequence). CDR3 DNA: TGTGCCAGCAGCTTGGGCCCCGTGGCCGGGTCCAATGAGCAGTTCTTC. It encodes CASSLGPVAGSNEQFF.

This sequence joins TRBV30 and TRBJ1-6; D is ambiguous. CDR1 is GTSNPN and CDR2 is SVGIG in the germline V gene (reference sequence). The CDR3 contains 13 residues. The ends were cut back, 2 bases at V and 8 bases at J, with 10 bases in the middle. DNA for the CDR3: TGTGCCTGGAGTCCCCCCAGACATTCACCCCTCCACTTT. It yields the protein CAWSPPRHSPLHF.

The chain joins TRBV5-1 to TRBJ1-2; no reliable D call. Germline loops: CDR1 SGHRS, CDR2 YFSETQ. V gave up 0 bases and J gave up 4 bases, with 10 bases separating them. The CDR3 runs 14 residues. The CDR3 sequence is CASSLVGQSYGYTF. In DNA, the CDR3 is TGCGCCAGCAGCTTGGTTGGGCAATCCTATGGCTACACCTTC.

This chain joins TRBV6-4 and TRBJ1-6; D gene ambiguous. CDR3 size: 13 residues. In germline, CDR1 is MRHNA, CDR2 SNTAGT. Trimming took off 5 bases at V and 7 bases at J, with 9 bases between the two ends. CDR3 protein: CASSHGFNSPLHF. In nucleotides, the CDR3 is TGTGCCAGCAGTCACGGGTTCAATTCACCCCTCCACTTT.

This rearrangement joins TRBV6-5 to TRBJ2-1; D is possibly TRBD2 (5 bases). CDR3 length: 10 amino acids. Germline V gene lookup returns CDR1 MNHEY and CDR2 SVGAGI. V was trimmed by 9 bases and J by 9 bases, leaving 9 bases between them. The CDR3 DNA reads as TGTGCCAGTGGGGAGATTGAGCAGTTCTTC. This sequence encodes CASGEIEQFF.

This rearrangement joins TRBV11-1 to TRBJ1-2, with 7 bases that match TRBD1. CDR3 length: 14 amino acids. Germline CDR1 and CDR2: SGHAT and FQDESV (reference sequence). V gave up 5 bases and J gave up 5 bases; unmatched junction bases: 8. The CDR3 loop reads CASSPLQGGYGYTF. The CDR3 DNA reads as TGTGCCAGCAGCCCCCTCCAGGGGGGATATGGCTACACCTTC.

V gene TRBV7-3 combines with J gene TRBJ2-3; tentatively, D is TRBD2 (6 bases). Germline CDR1 reads SGHTA; CDR2 reads FQGTGA. V dropped 5 bases and J dropped 4 bases, with 16 bases sitting between them. The CDR3 loop spans 15 amino acids. The CDR3 loop is CASSMGPGAADTQYF. CDR3 in DNA: TGTGCCAGCAGCATGGGCCCGGGAGCGGCAGATACGCAGTATTTT.

The chain carries TRBV6-5 and TRBJ2-3, with D possibly being TRBD1 (5 bases). The V end was cut by 4 bases, the J end by 4 bases, with 6 bases between. Germline CDR1 and CDR2: MNHEY and SVGAGI. The CDR3 extends over 12 amino acids. In DNA form, the CDR3 reads TGTGCCAGCAGTTCGACAGCAGATACGCAGTATTTT. This sequence encodes CASSSTADTQYF.

The chain uses TRBV6-1 and TRBJ2-7; TRBD1 agrees at 9 bases. The CDR3 has 14 residues. Losses at the gene ends were 2 bases for V and 3 bases for J; bases not matched to a gene: 2. CDR1 and CDR2 (germline): MNHNS, SASEGT. CDR3 in DNA: TGTGCCAGCAGTGAACCGGGACAGGGCTACGAGCAGTACTTC. Its translation is CASSEPGQGYEQYF.

The V and J genes are TRBV14 and TRBJ2-7; 8 bases fit TRBD1. J gave up 0 bases and V 1 base, and 2 bases lay outside the gene matches. The CDR3 totals 15 residues. Germline V gene data show CDR1 as SGHDN and CDR2 as FVKESK. The CDR3 spells CASSQGQGSSYEQYF. CDR3 DNA sequence: TGTGCCAGCAGCCAAGGACAGGGGAGCTCCTACGAGCAGTACTTC.

This CDR3 reads CASSSQVAGGTNEQFF. Here the CDR3 DNA reads TGTGCCAGCAGTTCTCAGGTAGCGGGGGGGACCAATGAGCAGTTCTTC. This chain uses TRBV5-6 with TRBJ2-1, with 11 positions matching TRBD2. This CDR3 has 16 amino acids. The V gene's germline CDR1 is SGHDT and CDR2 YYEEEE. V lost 5 bases and J lost 6; bases outside the gene matches: 10.

The genes are TRBV27 and TRBJ1-5; D uncertain. Trimming took off 3 bases at V and 4 bases at J, with 16 bases between the two ends. CDR1 is MNHEY and CDR2 is SMNVEV in the germline V gene (reference sequence). The length of the CDR3 is 16 residues. CDR3 nucleotides: TGTGCCAGCAGTTTCCGCTCAGGCGGGTCAAATCAGCCCCAGCATTTT. It translates to CASSFRSGGSNQPQHF.

This chain uses TRBV4-1 with TRBJ1-5; D possibly corresponds to TRBD1 (5 bases). Germline V gene data show CDR1 as MGHRA and CDR2 as YSYEKL. The CDR3 has 16 amino acids. Trimming took 0 bases from V and 6 from J, leaving 15 bases between them. In DNA form, the CDR3 reads TGCGCCAGCAGCCAAGATCTGGGACTAATAGGTCAGCCCCAGCATTTT. Protein sequence: CASSQDLGLIGQPQHF.

CDR3 bases: TGTGCCAGCAGGGGACAGGGGGACGAGCAGTACTTC. Protein product: CASRGQGDEQYF. The rearrangement joins TRBV6-1 to TRBJ2-7, with TRBD1 identical over 11 bases. With V trimmed by 6 bases and J by 5 bases, 0 bases remained unmatched. Germline CDR1 and CDR2: MNHNS and SASEGT. The length of the CDR3 is 12 residues.

In this sample, this clone turned up once. CDR3 loop: CASSSLTGLSGYTF. In DNA, the CDR3 is TGTGCCAGCAGCTCCCTAACAGGCCTAAGCGGCTACACCTTC. J is TRBJ1-2 and V is TRBV11-2; a weak D match, TRBD1 (5 bases). The V gene lost 4 bases and the J gene lost 8 bases, with 17 bases spanning the gap. This CDR3 is 14 amino acids long. Per the germline V gene, CDR1 is SGHAT and CDR2 is FQNNGV.

This chain's CDR3 is CASSPLTGTNEKLFF. The CDR3, as DNA: TGTGCCAGCAGCCCCCTAACTGGCACTAATGAAAAACTGTTTTTT. The chain couples TRBV7-9 to TRBJ1-4; D gene ambiguous. V lost 5 bases and J 2 bases, leaving 12 bases between the germline ends. Germline V CDR1 and CDR2: SEHNR, FQNEAQ (reference sequence). CDR3 size: 15 residues.

CDR3 in amino acids: CASSFQRSSYEQYF. In nucleotides, the CDR3 is TGTGCCAGCAGTTTCCAGCGGAGCTCCTACGAGCAGTACTTC. This sequence joins TRBV6-1 and TRBJ2-7; D possibly corresponds to TRBD2 (5 bases). Germline CDR1 and CDR2: MNHNS and SASEGT. V was pared by 5 bases and J by 0 bases, with 11 bases between. The CDR3 totals 14 residues.

J is TRBJ1-1 and V is TRBV2; D possibly corresponds to TRBD1 (6 bases). Germline CDR1 and CDR2: SNHLY and FYNNEI. The CDR3 covers 14 residues. Trimming removed 3 bases at V and 11 bases at J, with 19 bases between. CDR3 nucleotides: TGTGCCAGCAGTGATTATCTCAGGGGCGCTATGGCTTTCTTT. This translates into CASSDYLRGAMAFF. Supplemented by reference TRBV2 and TRBJ1-1, the full variable domain reads EPEVTQTPSHQVTQMGQEVILRCVPISNHLYFYWYRQILGQKVEFLVSFYNNEISEKSEIFDDQFSVERPDGSNFTLKIRSTKLEDSAMYFCASSDYLRGAMAFFGQGTRLTVV.

The chain has TRBV28 and TRBJ1-3, with unresolved D. The CDR3 sequence is 12 residues long. V was cut by 5 bases and J by 1 base, with 3 bases left in between. CDR1 MDHEN and CDR2 SYDVKM come from the germline V gene. CDR3 sequence (DNA): TGTGCCAGCAGTGCATCTGGAAACACCATATATTTT. Translation: CASSASGNTIYF.

The chain joins TRBV7-9 to TRBJ2-3, with 11 bases aligning to TRBD1. Germline assignment: CDR1 SEHNR and CDR2 FQNEAQ (reference sequence). CDR3 length: 16 amino acids. V lost 2 bases, J lost 7 bases, and 8 bases stayed unmatched. The CDR3 here is CASSLTSGQGVNTQYF. The CDR3 region has the DNA TGTGCCAGCAGCTTAACTTCGGGACAGGGGGTGAATACGCAGTATTTT.

Only one count was recorded for this clone. The rearrangement links TRBV6-4 to TRBJ1-6; D not certain. Per the germline V gene, CDR1 is MRHNA and CDR2 is SNTAGT. The length of the CDR3 is 12 residues. Trimming took 5 bases from V and 12 from J, leaving 11 bases between them. The CDR3 loop is CASSYEGGPLHF. CDR3 nucleotide sequence: TGTGCCAGCAGTTACGAGGGTGGACCCCTCCACTTT.